What follows are 21 T cell receptor beta chains derived from one specimen sequenced in a study of cytomegalovirus exposure and HLA in healthy donors. The study ran its PCR with 60 Vbeta and 13 Jbeta primers. Repertoires were generated with immunoSEQ multiplex PCR, while TCRdb's copy carries only in-frame clones and drops some. In the table there are around 180,000 clones, 80% of which are singletons. The sequencing sample was made of PBMCs. All receptors come from a man aged 25-45 years in good health and CMV-seropositive.

The rearrangement uses TRBV7-9 and TRBJ1-2, with D unresolved. This CDR3 is built from 13 residues. Trimming removed 4 bases at V and 6 bases at J, with 12 bases between. Germline CDR1 and CDR2: SEHNR and FQNEAQ (reference sequence). For the CDR3, the DNA is TGTGCCAGCAGCTCGGCGGGGTCGCATGGCTACACCTTC. Translated: CASSSAGSHGYTF.

A note on this clone: At one of its ends the junction is not consistent with the germline gene, which may arise from a read error. The genes are TRBV4-3 and TRBJ2-3, with 8 bases aligning to TRBD2. This CDR3 is 17 amino acids long. Germline V lookup: CDR1 LGHNA, CDR2 YSLEER. For the CDR3, the DNA is TGCGCCAGCGGCCAAGATCTCAGAGCGGGGGGCACAGATACGCAGTATTTT. It yields the protein CASGQDLRAGGTDTQYF.

V is TRBV30 and J is TRBJ1-2; 10 bases are shared with TRBD1. V lost 6 bases and J lost 7; bases outside the gene matches: 5. The CDR3 has 12 residues. In germline, CDR1 is GTSNPN, CDR2 SVGIG (reference sequence). The CDR3 nucleotides are TGTGCCTGTCAGGACAGGGGGATTGGCTACACCTTC. Translation: CACQDRGIGYTF.

The chain couples TRBV19 to TRBJ2-1; 10 nucleotides match TRBD2. Germline V lookup: CDR1 LNHDA, CDR2 SQIVND (reference sequence). CDR3 length: 16 amino acids. Unmatched junction bases numbered 4, after V lost 4 bases and J lost 1 base. The CDR3 DNA reads as TGTGCCAGTAGTACCAAGCGGGAGGGATCCTACAATGAGCAGTTCTTC. This gives the protein CASSTKREGSYNEQFF.

The chain joins TRBV7-8 to TRBJ1-1, with no clear D. V lost 2 bases and J lost 5, with 6 bases in between. Germline-derived CDR1 and CDR2 are SGHVS and FQNEAQ. This CDR3 region has 12 residues. For the CDR3, the DNA is TGTGCCAGCAGCTTAAGGAGTACTGAAGCTTTCTTT. It is translated as CASSLRSTEAFF.

This chain joins TRBV5-1 and TRBJ1-5; 7 nucleotides line up with TRBD1. V trimming: 0 bases; J trimming: 3 bases; junction bases outside the gene matches: 3. This CDR3 is built from 15 residues. Per the germline V gene, CDR1 is SGHRS and CDR2 is YFSETQ. The CDR3 DNA reads as TGCGCCAGCAGCTTGGAGACAGGGACCAATCAGCCCCAGCATTTT. Amino acids: CASSLETGTNQPQHF.

This clone is a singleton in its sample. The V and J genes are TRBV7-2 and TRBJ2-3, with a weak D call TRBD1 (7 bases). The germline gives CDR1 SGHTA, CDR2 FQGNSA. The CDR3 contains 17 residues. V lost 1 base to trimming and J lost 5 bases, with 19 bases between them. CDR3 nucleotides: TGTGCCAGCAGCTTAGGCCGGGCAGGGCAGGGGGGAGATACGCAGTATTTT. This sequence encodes CASSLGRAGQGGDTQYF.

The chain employs TRBV5-6 and TRBJ2-3, with 8 positions matching TRBD2. V gave up 6 bases and J gave up 6 bases; unmatched junction bases: 12. Germline lookup yields CDR1 SGHDT and CDR2 YYEEEE. The CDR3 is 15 amino acids. The CDR3 DNA follows: TGTGCCAGCATTAAAGCGGGAGAATTGGACGATACGCAGTATTTT. This encodes CASIKAGELDDTQYF. Combining the CDR3 with reference TRBV5-6 and TRBJ2-3 gives the whole variable domain DAGVTQSPTHLIKTRGQQVTLRCSPKSGHDTVSWYQQALGQGPQFIFQYYEEEERQRGNFPDRFSGHQFPNYSSELNVNALLLGDSALYLCASIKAGELDDTQYFGPGTRLTVL.

This clone was recorded a few times. The chain recombines TRBV2 with TRBJ2-1; 8 bases are shared with TRBD2. CDR3 length: 13 residues. The trim removed 6 bases at V and 3 bases at J, leaving 1 base unmatched. Germline CDR1 is SNHLY and CDR2 is FYNNEI. In nucleotides, the CDR3 is TGTGCCAGCAGCGGGGGGGTCTACAATGAGCAGTTCTTC. As protein: CASSGGVYNEQFF.

The chain links TRBV11-3 to TRBJ2-2; no clear D gene. CDR1 SGHNT and CDR2 YENEEA come from the germline V gene. V was shortened by 2 bases and J by 6 bases, with 7 bases between the two germline ends. This CDR3 has 13 amino acids. CDR3 in DNA: TGTGCCAGCAGCTTACCCCCTCCCGGGGAGCTGTTTTTT. This sequence encodes CASSLPPPGELFF. Combining the CDR3 with reference TRBV11-3 and TRBJ2-2 gives the whole variable domain EAGVVQSPRYKIIEKKQPVAFWCNPISGHNTLYWYLQNLGQGPELLIRYENEEAVDDSQLPKDRFSAERLKGVDSTLKIQPAELGDSAVYLCASSLPPPGELFFGEGSRLTVL.

The chain employs TRBV19 and TRBJ1-4; 8 nucleotides align to TRBD1. The J segment lost 0 bases and the V segment lost 8 bases, leaving 8 bases of the junction unmatched. The CDR3 sequence is 16 residues long. The germline V gene encodes CDR1 LNHDA and CDR2 SQIVND (reference sequence). CDR3 nucleotide sequence: TGTGCCAGTCGAGCAGGGGGCTTTGCAACTAATGAAAAACTGTTTTTT. Translated, it gives CASRAGGFATNEKLFF.

The chain is built from TRBV28 and TRBJ1-1; D may be TRBD1 (6 bases). The CDR3 has 12 residues. With 5 bases removed from V and 6 bases from J, the gap between germline ends came to 10 bases. CDR1 is MDHEN, CDR2 SYDVKM, per germline. The CDR3 loop reads CASSTGRAEAFF. The CDR3 DNA is TGTGCCAGCAGTACAGGGCGGGCTGAAGCTTTCTTT.

The V gene is TRBV19, the J gene TRBJ2-2, with D perhaps TRBD1 (6 bases). This CDR3 is 13 amino acids long. Germline V gene data show CDR1 as LNHDA and CDR2 as SQIVND (reference sequence). Trimming took off 10 bases at V and 1 base at J, with 10 bases between the two ends. CDR3 loop: CATTTGNTGELFF. The CDR3 nucleotides read TGTGCCACAACGACAGGGAACACCGGGGAGCTGTTTTTT.

In its sample, this clone was seen a few times. CDR3 coding DNA: TGCGCCAGCAGCCATCAGGGGTCTCGCTGGACTGAAGCTTTCTTT. It translates to CASSHQGSRWTEAFF. This rearrangement joins TRBV4-3 to TRBJ1-1; tentative D call: TRBD1 (6 bases). This CDR3 has 15 residues. The germline V gene encodes CDR1 LGHNA and CDR2 YSLEER. V was cut by 3 bases and J by 5 bases, with 16 bases left in between.

V is TRBV5-4 and J is TRBJ2-5, with 7 bases lining up with TRBD1. Germline loops: CDR1 SGHNT, CDR2 YYREEE (reference sequence). CDR3 length equals 16 residues. The J segment lost 5 bases and the V segment lost 0 bases, leaving 10 bases of the junction unmatched. The CDR3 nucleotides are TGTGCCAGCAGCTTGGTGTTTCGACAGGGTGAGGAGACCCAGTACTTC. This codes for CASSLVFRQGEETQYF.

The rearrangement links TRBV11-3 to TRBJ2-2; 7 bases fit TRBD2. CDR1 is SGHNT and CDR2 is YENEEA in the germline V gene. The junction had 5 bases not matched to a gene; V was cut back by 1 base and J by 0 bases. The CDR3 length is 17 residues. DNA for the CDR3: TGTGCCAGCAGCTTAGGACCACGGGGGGCGAACACCGGGGAGCTGTTTTTT. Residues: CASSLGPRGANTGELFF.

This sequence joins TRBV4-1 and TRBJ2-7; TRBD2 agrees at 9 bases. The germline CDR1 and CDR2 sequences are MGHRA and YSYEKL. V lost 3 bases and J lost 1; bases outside the gene matches: 4. The CDR3 is made up of 15 amino acids. DNA for the CDR3: TGCGCCAGCAGCCACTTAGCGGGGGATTCCTACGAGCAGTACTTC. It is translated as CASSHLAGDSYEQYF.

The J gene is TRBJ2-3, the V gene TRBV9; 9 positions match TRBD1. The germline V gene has CDR1 SGDLS and CDR2 YYNGEE. With 3 bases clipped from V and 3 bases from J, the junction kept 8 bases outside the gene matches. The CDR3 extends over 16 amino acids. This CDR3 is CASSAAWDRVTDTQYF. DNA for the CDR3: TGTGCCAGCAGCGCTGCTTGGGACAGGGTTACAGATACGCAGTATTTT.

The rearrangement links TRBV7-9 to TRBJ2-1, with TRBD2 identical over 9 bases. V shed 0 bases and J 4 bases; nucleotides not matched to a gene: 10. The CDR3 covers 18 residues. Germline V CDR1 and CDR2: SEHNR, FQNEAQ (reference sequence). The CDR3 nucleotides read TGTGCCAGCAGCTTAGCGGAAGGGGCGGGGGGGCTTTACAATGAGCAGTTCTTC. Its translation is CASSLAEGAGGLYNEQFF.

J is TRBJ2-1 and V is TRBV27; 11 bases match TRBD2. The CDR3 runs 15 residues. The V segment lost 3 bases and the J segment 7 bases; nucleotides outside the gene matches: 5. Germline CDR1 reads MNHEY; CDR2 reads SMNVEV (reference sequence). The CDR3 spells CASSFSGRAGNEQFF. CDR3 sequence (DNA): TGTGCCAGCAGTTTTAGCGGGAGGGCCGGTAATGAGCAGTTCTTC.

V gene TRBV10-2 combines with J gene TRBJ1-2; 7 positions agree with TRBD1. Looked up from germline, CDR1 is WSHSY and CDR2 is SAAADI. CDR3 length: 13 residues. V lost 2 bases to trimming and J lost 8 bases; unmatched junction nucleotides: 5. CDR3: CASSENDRDGYTF. Here the CDR3 DNA reads TGCGCCAGCAGTGAGAATGACAGGGACGGCTACACCTTC.